This TCR beta chain was recorded in a study of control samples from healthy donors and cancer patients (dated by TCRdb to 2018 to 2021). The germline V gene sets CDR1 to KGHDR and CDR2 to SFDVKD. Measured from the cysteine to the phenylalanine, the CDR3 is 12 residues long. Just the 36-base CDR3 DNA is kept, in frame starting at base 1. Cut back by 4 bases and 4 bases, the V and J ends lie 4 bases apart. Details on this clone: Its antigen is unknown. No much larger clone exists at a distance of one base, and base qualities are not known.

Libraries were made using the immunoSEQ multiplex PCR assay. Held by TCRdb, this immuneACCESS table contains in-frame sequences only and omits some clones. Under half of the omission traces to an unresolved V gene where checked; the cause of the rest is unknown. The sample yields around 41,000 clones; less than 95% were counted once. The top ten hold roughly 25% of the sample. This chain is built from TRBV24-1 and TRBJ1-5, with no confidently assigned D gene. The receptor comes from a man in his 60s in good health. Sequencing was done on a sample of blood. The nucleotide sequence is TGTGCCACCAGTGACCCTAATCAGCCCCAGCATTTT. It codes for CATSDPNQPQHF.